Listed here are 5 T cell receptor beta chains from one sample, sequenced in a study of blood T cell repertoires in COVID-19. The protocol was immunoSEQ multiplex PCR, while the TCRdb copy is restricted to in-frame clones and leaves out a portion. Among some 200,000 clones listed, 80% to 85% were seen once. The sequencing sample was made of peripheral blood. The source of these receptors is a woman aged 55-70 years with acute or convalescent COVID-19.

The rearrangement joins TRBV28 to TRBJ1-4; D uncertain. CDR1 and CDR2 from the germline V gene are MDHEN and SYDVKM. This CDR3 has 13 residues. The V and J ends lost 6 bases and 8 bases respectively, with 13 bases between them. The DNA of the CDR3 is TGTGCCAGCAGGTGGGCGGGGATCGAAAAACTGTTTTTT. This sequence encodes CASRWAGIEKLFF.

This chain joins TRBV20-1 and TRBJ2-1; 9 positions agree with TRBD2. V was clipped by 3 bases and J by 7 bases; unmatched bases: 7. This CDR3 contains 14 residues. Germline CDR1 and CDR2: DFQATT and SNEGSKA (reference sequence). CDR3 in amino acids: CSASWLAGMNEQFF. CDR3 in DNA: TGCAGTGCTAGTTGGCTAGCGGGGATGAATGAGCAGTTCTTC.

CDR3 in amino acids: CASSSSGQGAPGYTF. As DNA, the CDR3 is TGTGCCAGCAGCTCGTCCGGACAGGGGGCGCCTGGCTACACCTTC. The chain combines TRBV7-2 with TRBJ1-2; 11 bases align to TRBD1. CDR3 length equals 15 residues. Germline lookup yields CDR1 SGHTA and CDR2 FQGNSA. After removal of 4 bases from V and 7 bases from J, the junction contained 8 bases not matched to a gene.

The J gene is TRBJ1-1, the V gene TRBV27, with D maybe TRBD1 (5 bases). V lost 7 bases to trimming and J lost 3 bases, with 15 bases between them. CDR1 MNHEY and CDR2 SMNVEV come from the germline V gene (reference sequence). The CDR3 has 14 residues. For the CDR3, the DNA is TGTGCCAGCAAGGGTCAGACAGCTGACACTGAAGCTTTCTTT. Amino acid sequence: CASKGQTADTEAFF.

This chain uses TRBV9 with TRBJ2-3; TRBD2 might be the D (5 bases). The V and J ends lost 0 bases and 4 bases respectively, with 9 bases between them. Germline V lookup: CDR1 SGDLS, CDR2 YYNGEE. The CDR3 loop spans 14 amino acids. The CDR3 loop reads CASSVAPSPDTQYF. In nucleotides, the CDR3 is TGTGCCAGCAGCGTAGCACCTAGCCCAGATACGCAGTATTTT.